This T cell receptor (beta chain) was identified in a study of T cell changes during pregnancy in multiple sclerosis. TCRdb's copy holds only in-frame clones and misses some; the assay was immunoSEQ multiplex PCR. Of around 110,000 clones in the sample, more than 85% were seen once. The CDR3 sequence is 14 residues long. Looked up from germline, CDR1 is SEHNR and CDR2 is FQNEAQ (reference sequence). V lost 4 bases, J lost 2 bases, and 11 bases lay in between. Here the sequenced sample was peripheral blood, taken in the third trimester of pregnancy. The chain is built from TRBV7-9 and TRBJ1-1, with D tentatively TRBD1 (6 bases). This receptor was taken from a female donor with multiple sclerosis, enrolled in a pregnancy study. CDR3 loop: CASSSHRANTEAFF. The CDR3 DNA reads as TGTGCCAGCAGCTCCCACAGGGCAAACACTGAAGCTTTCTTT.